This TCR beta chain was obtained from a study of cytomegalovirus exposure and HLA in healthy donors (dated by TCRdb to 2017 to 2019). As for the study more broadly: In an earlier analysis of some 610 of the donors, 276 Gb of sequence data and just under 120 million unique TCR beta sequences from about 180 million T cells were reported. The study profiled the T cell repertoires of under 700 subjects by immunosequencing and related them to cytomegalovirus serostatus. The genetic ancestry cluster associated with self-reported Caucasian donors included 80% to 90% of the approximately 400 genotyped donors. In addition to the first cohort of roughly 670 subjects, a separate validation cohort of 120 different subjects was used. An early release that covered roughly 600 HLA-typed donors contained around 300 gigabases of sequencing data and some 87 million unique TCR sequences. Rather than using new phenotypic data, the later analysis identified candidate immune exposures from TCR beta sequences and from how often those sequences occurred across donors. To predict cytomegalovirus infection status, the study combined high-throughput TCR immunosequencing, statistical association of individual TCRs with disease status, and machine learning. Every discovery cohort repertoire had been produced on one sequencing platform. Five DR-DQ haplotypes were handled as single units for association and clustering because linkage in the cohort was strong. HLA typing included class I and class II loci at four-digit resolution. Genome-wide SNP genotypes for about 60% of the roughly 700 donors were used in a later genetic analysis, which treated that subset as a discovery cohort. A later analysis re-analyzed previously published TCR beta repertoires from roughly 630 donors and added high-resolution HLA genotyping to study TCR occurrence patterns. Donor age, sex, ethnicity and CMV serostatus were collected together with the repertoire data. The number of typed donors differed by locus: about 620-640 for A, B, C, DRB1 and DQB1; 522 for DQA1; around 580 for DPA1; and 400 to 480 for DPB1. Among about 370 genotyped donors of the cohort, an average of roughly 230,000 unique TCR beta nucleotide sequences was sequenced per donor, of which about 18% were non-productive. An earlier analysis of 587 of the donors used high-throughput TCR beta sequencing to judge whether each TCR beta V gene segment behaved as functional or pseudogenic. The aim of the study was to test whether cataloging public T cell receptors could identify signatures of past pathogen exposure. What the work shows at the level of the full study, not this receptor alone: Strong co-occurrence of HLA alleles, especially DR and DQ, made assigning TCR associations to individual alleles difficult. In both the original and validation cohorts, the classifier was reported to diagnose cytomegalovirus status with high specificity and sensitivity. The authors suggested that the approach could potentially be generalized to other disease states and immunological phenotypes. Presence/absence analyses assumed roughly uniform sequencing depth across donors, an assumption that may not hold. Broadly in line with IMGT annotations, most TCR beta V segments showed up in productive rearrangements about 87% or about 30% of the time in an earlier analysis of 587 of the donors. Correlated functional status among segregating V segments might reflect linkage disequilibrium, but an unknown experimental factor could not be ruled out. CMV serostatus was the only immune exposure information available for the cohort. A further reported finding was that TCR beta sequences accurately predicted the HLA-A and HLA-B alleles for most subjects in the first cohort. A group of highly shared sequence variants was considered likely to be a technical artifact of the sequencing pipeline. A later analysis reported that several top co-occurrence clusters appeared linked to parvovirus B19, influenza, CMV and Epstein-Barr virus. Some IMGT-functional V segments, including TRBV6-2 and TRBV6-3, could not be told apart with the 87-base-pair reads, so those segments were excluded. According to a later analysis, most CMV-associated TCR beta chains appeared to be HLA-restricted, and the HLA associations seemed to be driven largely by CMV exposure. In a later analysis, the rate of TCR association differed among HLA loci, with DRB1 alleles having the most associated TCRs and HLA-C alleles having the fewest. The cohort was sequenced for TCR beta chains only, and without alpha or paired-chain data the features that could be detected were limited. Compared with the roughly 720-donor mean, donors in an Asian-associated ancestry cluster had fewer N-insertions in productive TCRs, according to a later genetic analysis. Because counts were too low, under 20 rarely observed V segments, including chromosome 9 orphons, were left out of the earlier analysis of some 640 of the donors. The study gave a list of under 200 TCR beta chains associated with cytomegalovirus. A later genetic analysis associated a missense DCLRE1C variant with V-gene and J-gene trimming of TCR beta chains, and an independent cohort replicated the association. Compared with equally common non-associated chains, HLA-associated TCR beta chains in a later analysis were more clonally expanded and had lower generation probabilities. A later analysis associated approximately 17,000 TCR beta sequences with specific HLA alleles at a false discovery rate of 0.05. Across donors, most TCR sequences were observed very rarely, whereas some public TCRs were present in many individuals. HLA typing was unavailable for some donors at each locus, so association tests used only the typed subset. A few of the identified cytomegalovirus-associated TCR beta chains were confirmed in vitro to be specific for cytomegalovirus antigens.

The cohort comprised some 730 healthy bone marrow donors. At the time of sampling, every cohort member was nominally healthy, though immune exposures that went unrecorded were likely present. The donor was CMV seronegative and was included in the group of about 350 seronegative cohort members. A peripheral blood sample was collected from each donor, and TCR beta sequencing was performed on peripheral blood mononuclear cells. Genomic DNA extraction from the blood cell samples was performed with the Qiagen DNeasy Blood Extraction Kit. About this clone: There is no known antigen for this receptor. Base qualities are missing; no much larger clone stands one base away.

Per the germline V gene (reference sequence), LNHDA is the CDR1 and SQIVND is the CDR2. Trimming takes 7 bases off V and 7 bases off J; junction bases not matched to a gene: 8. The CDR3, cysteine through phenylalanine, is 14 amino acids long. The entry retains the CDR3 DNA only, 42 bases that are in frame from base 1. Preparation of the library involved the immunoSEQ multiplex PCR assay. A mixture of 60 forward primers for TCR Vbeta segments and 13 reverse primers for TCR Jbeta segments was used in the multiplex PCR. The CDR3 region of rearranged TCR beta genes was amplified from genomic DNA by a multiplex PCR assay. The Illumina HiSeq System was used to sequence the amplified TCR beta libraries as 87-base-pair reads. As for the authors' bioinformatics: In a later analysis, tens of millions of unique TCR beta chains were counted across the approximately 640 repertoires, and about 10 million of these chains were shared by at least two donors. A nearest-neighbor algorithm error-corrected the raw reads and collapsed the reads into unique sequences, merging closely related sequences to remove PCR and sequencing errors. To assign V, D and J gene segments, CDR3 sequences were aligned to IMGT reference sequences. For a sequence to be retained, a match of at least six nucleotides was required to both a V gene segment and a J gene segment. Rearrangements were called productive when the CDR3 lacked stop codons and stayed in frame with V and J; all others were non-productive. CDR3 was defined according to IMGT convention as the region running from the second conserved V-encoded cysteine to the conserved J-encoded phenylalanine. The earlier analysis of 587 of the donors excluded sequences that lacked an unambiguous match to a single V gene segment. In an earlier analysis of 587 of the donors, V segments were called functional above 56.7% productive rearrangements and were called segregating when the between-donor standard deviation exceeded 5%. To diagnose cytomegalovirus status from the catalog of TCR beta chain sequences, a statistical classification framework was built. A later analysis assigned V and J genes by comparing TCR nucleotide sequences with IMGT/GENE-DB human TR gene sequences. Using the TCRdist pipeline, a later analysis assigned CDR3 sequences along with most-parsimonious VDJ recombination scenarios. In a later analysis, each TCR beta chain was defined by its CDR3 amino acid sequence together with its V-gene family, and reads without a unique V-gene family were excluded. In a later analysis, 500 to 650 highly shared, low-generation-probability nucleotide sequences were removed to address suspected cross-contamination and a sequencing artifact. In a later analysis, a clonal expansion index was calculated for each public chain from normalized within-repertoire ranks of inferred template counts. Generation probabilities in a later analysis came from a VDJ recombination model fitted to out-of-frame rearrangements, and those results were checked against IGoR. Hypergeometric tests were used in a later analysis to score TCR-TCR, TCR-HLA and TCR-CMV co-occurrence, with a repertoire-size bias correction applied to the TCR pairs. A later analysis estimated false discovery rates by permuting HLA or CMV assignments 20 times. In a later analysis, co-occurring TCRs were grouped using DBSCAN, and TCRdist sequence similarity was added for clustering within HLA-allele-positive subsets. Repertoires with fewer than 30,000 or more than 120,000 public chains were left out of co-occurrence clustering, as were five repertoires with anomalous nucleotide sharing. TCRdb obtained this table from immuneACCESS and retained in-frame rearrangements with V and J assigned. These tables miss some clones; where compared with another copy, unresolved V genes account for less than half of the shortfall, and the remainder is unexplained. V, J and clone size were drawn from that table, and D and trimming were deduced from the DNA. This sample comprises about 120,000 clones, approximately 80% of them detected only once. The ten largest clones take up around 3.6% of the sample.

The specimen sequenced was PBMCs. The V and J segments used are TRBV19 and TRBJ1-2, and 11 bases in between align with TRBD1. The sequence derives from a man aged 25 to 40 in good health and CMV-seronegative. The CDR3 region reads CASTLDRGRGGYTF. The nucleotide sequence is TGTGCCAGTACTCTGGACAGGGGGCGCGGTGGCTACACCTTC.